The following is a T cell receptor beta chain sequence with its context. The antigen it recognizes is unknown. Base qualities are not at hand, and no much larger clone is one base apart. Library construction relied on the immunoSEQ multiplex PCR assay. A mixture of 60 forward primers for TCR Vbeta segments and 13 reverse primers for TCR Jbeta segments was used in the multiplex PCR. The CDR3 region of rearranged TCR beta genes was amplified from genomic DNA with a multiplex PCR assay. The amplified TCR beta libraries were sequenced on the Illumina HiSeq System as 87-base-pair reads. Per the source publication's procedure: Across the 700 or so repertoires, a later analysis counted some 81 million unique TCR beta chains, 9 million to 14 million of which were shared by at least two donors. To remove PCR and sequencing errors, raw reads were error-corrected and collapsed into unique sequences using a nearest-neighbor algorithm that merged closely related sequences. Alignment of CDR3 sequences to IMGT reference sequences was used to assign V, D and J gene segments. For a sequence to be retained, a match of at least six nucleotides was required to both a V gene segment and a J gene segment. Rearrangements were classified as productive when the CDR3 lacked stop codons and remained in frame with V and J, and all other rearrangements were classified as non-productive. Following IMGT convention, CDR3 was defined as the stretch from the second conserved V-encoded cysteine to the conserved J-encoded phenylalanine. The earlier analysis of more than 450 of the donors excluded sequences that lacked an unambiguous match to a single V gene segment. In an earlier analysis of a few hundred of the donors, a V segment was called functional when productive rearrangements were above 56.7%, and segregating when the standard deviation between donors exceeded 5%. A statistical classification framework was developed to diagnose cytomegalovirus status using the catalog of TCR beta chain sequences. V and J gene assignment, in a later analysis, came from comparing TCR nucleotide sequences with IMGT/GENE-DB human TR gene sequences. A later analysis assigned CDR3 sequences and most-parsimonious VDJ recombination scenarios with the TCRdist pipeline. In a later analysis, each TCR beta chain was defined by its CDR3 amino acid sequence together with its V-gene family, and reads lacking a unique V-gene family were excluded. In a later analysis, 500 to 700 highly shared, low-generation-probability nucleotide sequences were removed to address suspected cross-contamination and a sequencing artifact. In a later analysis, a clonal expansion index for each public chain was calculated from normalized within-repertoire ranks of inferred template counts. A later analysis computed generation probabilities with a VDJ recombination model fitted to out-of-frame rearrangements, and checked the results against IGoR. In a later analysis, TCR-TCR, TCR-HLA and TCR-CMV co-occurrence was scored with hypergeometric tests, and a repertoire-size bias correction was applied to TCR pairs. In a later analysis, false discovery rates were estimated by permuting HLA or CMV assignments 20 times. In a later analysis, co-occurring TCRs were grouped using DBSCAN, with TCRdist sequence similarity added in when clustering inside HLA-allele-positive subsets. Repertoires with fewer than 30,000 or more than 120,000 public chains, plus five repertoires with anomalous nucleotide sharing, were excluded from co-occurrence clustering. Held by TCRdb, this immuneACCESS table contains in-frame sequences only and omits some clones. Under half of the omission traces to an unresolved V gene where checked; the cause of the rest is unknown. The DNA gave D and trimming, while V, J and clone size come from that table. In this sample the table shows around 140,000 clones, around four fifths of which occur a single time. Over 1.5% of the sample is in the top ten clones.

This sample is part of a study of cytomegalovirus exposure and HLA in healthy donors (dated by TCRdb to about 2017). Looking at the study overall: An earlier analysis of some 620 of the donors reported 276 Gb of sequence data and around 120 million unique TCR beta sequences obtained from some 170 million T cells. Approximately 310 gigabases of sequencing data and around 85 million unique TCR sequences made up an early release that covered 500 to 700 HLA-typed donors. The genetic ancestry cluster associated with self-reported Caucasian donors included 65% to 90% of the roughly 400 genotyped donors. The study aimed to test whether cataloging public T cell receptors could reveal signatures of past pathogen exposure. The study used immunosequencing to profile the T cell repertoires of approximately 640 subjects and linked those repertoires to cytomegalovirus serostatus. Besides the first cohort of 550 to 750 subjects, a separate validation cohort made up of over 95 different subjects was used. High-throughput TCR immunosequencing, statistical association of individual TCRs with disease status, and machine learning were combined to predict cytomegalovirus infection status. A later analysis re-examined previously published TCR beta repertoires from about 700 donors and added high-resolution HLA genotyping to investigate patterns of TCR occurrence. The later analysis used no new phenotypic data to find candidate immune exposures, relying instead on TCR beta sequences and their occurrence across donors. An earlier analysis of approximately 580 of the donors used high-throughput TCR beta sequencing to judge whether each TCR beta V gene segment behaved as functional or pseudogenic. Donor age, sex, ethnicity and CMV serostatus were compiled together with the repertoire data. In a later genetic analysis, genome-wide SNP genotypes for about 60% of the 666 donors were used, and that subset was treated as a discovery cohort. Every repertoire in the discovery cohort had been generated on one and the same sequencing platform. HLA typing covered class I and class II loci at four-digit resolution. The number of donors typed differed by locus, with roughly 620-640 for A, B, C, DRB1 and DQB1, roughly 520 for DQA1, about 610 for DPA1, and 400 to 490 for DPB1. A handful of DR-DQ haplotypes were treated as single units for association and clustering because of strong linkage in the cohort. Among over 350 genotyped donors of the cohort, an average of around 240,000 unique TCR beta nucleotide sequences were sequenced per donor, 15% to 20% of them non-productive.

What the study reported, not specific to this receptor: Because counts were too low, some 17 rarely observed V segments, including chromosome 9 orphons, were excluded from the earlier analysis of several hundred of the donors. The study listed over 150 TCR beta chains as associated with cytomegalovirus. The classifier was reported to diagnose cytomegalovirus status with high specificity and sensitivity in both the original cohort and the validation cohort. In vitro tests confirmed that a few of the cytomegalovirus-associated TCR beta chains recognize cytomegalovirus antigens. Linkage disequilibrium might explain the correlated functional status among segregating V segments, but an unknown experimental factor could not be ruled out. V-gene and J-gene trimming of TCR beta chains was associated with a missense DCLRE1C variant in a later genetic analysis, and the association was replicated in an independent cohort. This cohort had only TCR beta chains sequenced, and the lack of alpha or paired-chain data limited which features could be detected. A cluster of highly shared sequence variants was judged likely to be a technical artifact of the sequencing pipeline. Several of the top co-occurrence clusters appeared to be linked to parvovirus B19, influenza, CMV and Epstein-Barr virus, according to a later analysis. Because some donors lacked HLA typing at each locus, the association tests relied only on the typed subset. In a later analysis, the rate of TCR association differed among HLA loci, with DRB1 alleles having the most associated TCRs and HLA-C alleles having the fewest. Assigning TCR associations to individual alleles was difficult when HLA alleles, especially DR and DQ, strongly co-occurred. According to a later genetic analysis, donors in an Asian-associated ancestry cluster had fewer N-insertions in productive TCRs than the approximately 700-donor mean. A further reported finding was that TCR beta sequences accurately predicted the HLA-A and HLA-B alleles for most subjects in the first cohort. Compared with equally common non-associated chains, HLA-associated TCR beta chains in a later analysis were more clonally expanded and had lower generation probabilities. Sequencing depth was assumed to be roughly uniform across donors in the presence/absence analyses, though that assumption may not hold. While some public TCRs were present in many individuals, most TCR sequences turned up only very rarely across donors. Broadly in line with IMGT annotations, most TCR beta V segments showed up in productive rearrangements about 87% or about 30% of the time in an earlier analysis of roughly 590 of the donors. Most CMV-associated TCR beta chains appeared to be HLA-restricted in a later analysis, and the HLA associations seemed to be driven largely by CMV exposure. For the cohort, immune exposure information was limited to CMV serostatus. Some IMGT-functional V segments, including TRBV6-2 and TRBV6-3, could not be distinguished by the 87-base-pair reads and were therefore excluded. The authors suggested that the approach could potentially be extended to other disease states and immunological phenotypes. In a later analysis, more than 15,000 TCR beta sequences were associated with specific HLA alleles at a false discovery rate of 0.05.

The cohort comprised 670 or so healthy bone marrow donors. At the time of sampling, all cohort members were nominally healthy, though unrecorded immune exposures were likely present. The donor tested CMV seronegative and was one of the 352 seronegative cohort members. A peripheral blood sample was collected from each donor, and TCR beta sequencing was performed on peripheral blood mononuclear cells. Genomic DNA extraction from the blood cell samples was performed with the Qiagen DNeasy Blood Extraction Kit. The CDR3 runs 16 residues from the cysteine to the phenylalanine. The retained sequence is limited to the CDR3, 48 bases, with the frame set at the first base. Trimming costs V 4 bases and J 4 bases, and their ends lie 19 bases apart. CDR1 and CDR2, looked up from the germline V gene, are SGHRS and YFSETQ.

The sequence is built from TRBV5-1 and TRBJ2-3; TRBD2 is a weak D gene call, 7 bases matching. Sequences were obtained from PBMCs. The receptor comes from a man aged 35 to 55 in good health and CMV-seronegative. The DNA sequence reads TGCGCCAGCAGCCCCGAGGGGGGGCGCTGGGCAGATACGCAGTATTTT. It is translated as CASSPEGGRWADTQYF.